Listed below are T cell receptor beta chains from one sample, sequenced in a study of T cell changes during pregnancy in multiple sclerosis. The data were produced by immunoSEQ multiplex PCR, yet TCRdb's version contains in-frame clones alone and is incomplete. This sample has about 69,000 clones, with over 75% found just once. Specimen: CD4+ T cells from peripheral blood mononuclear cells, collected in the third trimester of pregnancy. Receptor source: a female donor in good health, enrolled as a control in a pregnancy study. The CDR3 runs from the conserved cysteine through the conserved F or W. A D gene is named only where the DNA matches it firmly. Size is omitted from some rows. Given values are once, few, many or a class for expanded clones.

d_call j_call v_call clone_size cdr3_nt cdr3_aa
TRBD2 TRBJ2-7 TRBV30 - TGTGCCTGGACCCTGACTAGCGGGGTCCACGAGCAGTACTTC CAWTLTSGVHEQYF
- TRBJ1-1 TRBV5-1 - TGCGCCAGCAGTGGAATGCAGCGGGGGACTGAAGCTTTCTTT CASSGMQRGTEAFF
TRBD2 TRBJ2-3 TRBV11-1 - TGTGCCAGCAGCGCCCCGTTAGCGGGGGGGACAGATACGCAGTATTTT CASSAPLAGGTDTQYF
TRBD1 TRBJ1-5 TRBV30 - TGTGCCTGGGACAGGGTAAATCAGCCCCAGCATTTT CAWDRVNQPQHF
- TRBJ2-5 TRBV4-3 - TGCGCCAGCAGCCCAGCTGCGGGGGAGACCCAGTACTTC CASSPAAGETQYF
- TRBJ1-3 TRBV5-4 - TGTGCCAGCAGCTTGGCCGGTGGAAACACCATATATTTT CASSLAGGNTIYF
TRBD1 TRBJ2-7 TRBV6-6 - TGTGCCAGCACTACTATCGGGACAGTGAGCTCCTACGAGCAGTACTTC CASTTIGTVSSYEQYF
TRBD1 TRBJ1-5 TRBV19 - TGTGCCAGTAGTGTTGGACAGGCCGGAGAGAAGCATTTT CASSVGQAGEKHF
- TRBJ1-1 TRBV30 - TGTGCCTGGACCCCAACACGAAACACTGAAGCTTTCTTT CAWTPTRNTEAFF
- TRBJ1-1 TRBV30 few TGTGCCTGGAGTAGCTTGAACACTGAAGCTTTCTTT CAWSSLNTEAFF
- TRBJ2-7 TRBV19 - TGTGCCAGTAGTTTCGACGTTACTAGCCCCAATTACGAGCAGTACTTC CASSFDVTSPNYEQYF
TRBD2 TRBJ2-1 TRBV4-3 - TGCGCCAGCAGCCAAGATAGCGGGTCAGGGATCCACAATGAGCAGTTCTTC CASSQDSGSGIHNEQFF
- TRBJ2-2 TRBV18 - TGTGCCAGCTCACCACGCCAGATATCGGGGGAGCTGTTTTTT CASSPRQISGELFF
- TRBJ2-7 TRBV18 - TGTGCCAGCTCACCCAGTGGGGGGTTAGGCTACGAGCAGTACTTC CASSPSGGLGYEQYF
TRBD1 TRBJ1-2 TRBV9 - TGTGCCAGCAGCGCCGACAGGGTTTTCTATGGCTACACCTTC CASSADRVFYGYTF
- TRBJ2-1 TRBV11-3 - TGTGCCAGCAGCTTCCGGGGACTCACCTACAATGAGCAGTTCTTC CASSFRGLTYNEQFF
TRBD1 TRBJ1-2 TRBV27 - TGTGCCAGCAGTTTCTCCGGGACAGTCTATGGCTACACCTTC CASSFSGTVYGYTF
TRBD2 TRBJ2-7 TRBV7-9 - TGTGCCAGCAGCTCTACTACGGGACTAGCGGGGATGTGGCAGTACTTC CASSSTTGLAGMWQYF
- TRBJ1-1 TRBV14 - TGTGCCAGCAGCCAAGATGTCGCGGGCTTGACTGAAGCTTTCTTT CASSQDVAGLTEAFF